This is a list of T cell receptor beta chains from one sample in a study of blood T cells in healthy people across ages. A single record per CDR3 protein comes from TCRdb applying MiXCR to the 5' RACE reads. Found here are 850,000 to 1,000,000 distinct CDR3 sequences, 45% to 50% of them singletons; the top ten hold about an eighth. The material sequenced was blood. Receptors originate from a man aged 30 to 45 in good health. Both conserved end residues are part of each CDR3. Fields, in order: V gene, CDR3 length, J gene, CDR3 protein.

>TRBV12-3/TRBV12-4|15|TRBJ2-3
CASRRTSSPTDTQYF
>TRBV6-5|12|TRBJ2-3
CASSPQGWTQYF
>TRBV7-9|15|TRBJ2-7
CASSLGGSEFHEQYF
>TRBV28|15|-
CAVARLALLFYEQYF
>TRBV20-1|14|TRBJ1-4
CSAEKGGTNEKLFF
>TRBV27|16|TRBJ2-2
CASSLYPSGVEGELFF
>TRBV4-2|17|TRBJ2-6
CASSLSRGGKGANALTF
>TRBV12-3/TRBV12-4|16|TRBJ2-5
CASSLAGGSFQETQYF
>TRBV20-1|13|TRBJ1-2
CSARDNPNYGYTF
>TRBV20-1|13|TRBJ1-2
CSARDPGVYGYTF
>TRBV7-2|15|TRBJ1-5
CASSRNTGLNQPQHF
>TRBV20-1|14|TRBJ1-2
CSARRPTGVDGYTF
>TRBV21-1|19|TRBJ2-7
CASSKGWISSGGETYEQYF
>TRBV7-3|17|TRBJ2-1
CASSSGLAGGDFNEQFF
>TRBV6-5|15|TRBJ1-1
CASSYWTGVNTEAFF
>TRBV4-1|15|TRBJ2-1
CASSQEASSYNEQFF
>TRBV5-1|15|TRBJ2-3
CASSLGGQITDTQYF
>TRBV20-1|16|TRBJ2-4
CSAREGRGQVKNIQYF
>TRBV25-1|15|TRBJ2-7
CASSEERLASYEQYF
>TRBV14|14|TRBJ1-6
CASSHSGTNSPLHF
>TRBV11-1|14|TRBJ2-5
CASSWGGQQETQYF
>TRBV20-1|14|-
CSARGTGPWDEQYF
>TRBV3-1|17|TRBJ2-7
CASSQDQRKVRTYEQYF
>TRBV4-2|16|TRBJ2-1
CASSTRTSGRGDEQFF
>TRBV5-1|12|TRBJ2-1
CASSGESNEQFF
>TRBV7-8|13|TRBJ2-7
CASSLEAPKEQYF
>TRBV7-2|14|TRBJ1-1
CASQGNRKNTEAFF
>TRBV4-3|15|TRBJ2-5
CASSQDRGFQETQYF
>TRBV2|13|TRBJ2-7
CASNSDYLYEQYF
>TRBV6-4|15|TRBJ2-1
CASSLGREGGNEQFF
>TRBV6-5|16|TRBJ2-7
CASSYSLDRVSYEQYF
>TRBV7-9|14|TRBJ1-2
CASSFYGGDYGYTF
>TRBV7-9|13|TRBJ2-4
CASRGPSKDIQYF
>TRBV4-2|15|TRBJ2-7
CASSHGLAGAYEQYF
>TRBV11-2|15|TRBJ2-1
CASSLAGREVNEQFF
>TRBV6-1|15|TRBJ2-7
CASSETSGGDYEQYF
>TRBV5-1|14|TRBJ2-3
CASSAGLAQDTQYF
>TRBV20-1|12|TRBJ1-1
CSAARGDTEAFF
>TRBV20-1|16|TRBJ2-1
CSARSQVSSSYNEQFF
>TRBV7-2|14|TRBJ2-4
CASSGGGTKNIQYF
>TRBV7-9|15|TRBJ2-2
CASSSWAANTGELFF
>TRBV5-1|16|TRBJ1-2
CASSPSASGGSTGYTF
>TRBV27|13|TRBJ1-2
CASSFNRGYGYTF
>TRBV3-1|14|TRBJ2-4
CASSQDLAKNIQYF
>TRBV12-3/TRBV12-4|14|TRBJ2-6
CASLGDSGANVLTF
>TRBV20-1|15|TRBJ1-1
CSANPAVIMNTEAFF
>TRBV5-1|16|TRBJ2-1
CASSLTPGTGYNEQFF
>TRBV7-8|16|TRBJ2-5
CASSLGASGHQETQYF